Listed here are 6 T cell receptor beta chains from one sample, sequenced in a study of cytomegalovirus exposure and HLA in healthy donors. The study ran its PCR with 60 Vbeta and 13 Jbeta primers. The data were produced by immunoSEQ multiplex PCR, yet TCRdb's version contains in-frame clones alone and is incomplete. The table has roughly 50,000 clones, 65% to 75% seen once; the top ten hold about 6.8%. Sequencing was performed on PBMCs. All receptors come from a man aged 25 to 40 in good health and CMV-seropositive.

The table lists this clone with a count of one. The rearrangement uses TRBV4-1 and TRBJ1-2; maybe TRBD1 (6 bases). Trimming left V 6 bases short and J 8 bases short, with 19 bases between. The CDR3 contains 14 residues. CDR1 MGHRA and CDR2 YSYEKL come from the germline V gene. CDR3 sequence reads: CASSPEGGARGYTF. The CDR3 bases are TGCGCCAGCAGTCCGGAGGGGGGGGCAAGAGGCTACACCTTC.

The rearrangement links TRBV7-8 to TRBJ2-2; the D gene is possibly TRBD2 (7 bases). CDR3 length: 14 residues. CDR1 and CDR2 from the germline V gene are SGHVS and FQNEAQ. V dropped 3 bases and J dropped 6 bases, with 11 bases sitting between them. CDR3 amino acids: CASSLGGRPGELFF. In DNA form, the CDR3 reads TGTGCCAGCAGCTTGGGGGGGCGACCCGGGGAGCTGTTTTTT. Drawing the rest from reference TRBV7-8 and TRBJ2-2, the complete variable domain is GAGVSQSPRYKVAKRGQDVALRCDPISGHVSLFWYQQALGQGPEFLTYFQNEAQLDKSGLPSDRFFAERPEGSVSTLKIQRTQQEDSAVYLCASSLGGRPGELFFGEGSRLTVL.

The rearrangement uses TRBV28 and TRBJ1-6; D is ambiguous. Looked up from germline, CDR1 is MDHEN and CDR2 is SYDVKM. The germline V and J ends were trimmed by 4 bases and 2 bases, with 3 bases remaining between them. The CDR3 totals 13 residues. CDR3 residues: CASSWPYNSPLHF. In DNA form, the CDR3 reads TGTGCCAGCAGTTGGCCCTATAATTCACCCCTCCACTTT.

The chain employs TRBV5-6 and TRBJ2-7; D ambiguous. The CDR3 sequence is 11 residues long. V was pared by 2 bases and J by 7 bases, with 7 bases between. Germline values: CDR1 SGHDT, CDR2 YYEEEE. Written as DNA, the CDR3 is TGTGCCAGCAGCTTAAGGCGGGAGCAGTACTTC. This sequence encodes CASSLRREQYF.

The J gene is TRBJ1-5, the V gene TRBV2; TRBD1 agrees at 9 bases. V was clipped by 6 bases and J by 6 bases; unmatched bases: 3. The CDR3 covers 13 residues. Looked up from germline, CDR1 is SNHLY and CDR2 is FYNNEI. CDR3 nucleotides: TGTGCCAGCAGCACAGGGGGCACTCAGCCCCAGCATTTT. It encodes CASSTGGTQPQHF.

The chain employs TRBV5-1 and TRBJ2-3; 9 positions match TRBD2. Germline CDR1 SGHRS, CDR2 YFSETQ. CDR3 size: 16 residues. V lost 0 bases and J lost 0; bases outside the gene matches: 2. The chain's CDR3 is CASSLVGTSSTDTQYF. The CDR3 region has the DNA TGCGCCAGCAGCTTGGTAGGGACTAGCAGCACAGATACGCAGTATTTT.